The 14 T cell receptor beta chains below all came from one sample that was sequenced in a study. TCRdb used MiXCR to reprocess the RT-PCR reads, holding one entry per CDR3 protein. Of approximately 3,800 distinct CDR3 sequences listed, around 31% are singletons. Source material: memory CD4+ T cells from salivary gland. The receptors shown here come from a female donor with primary Sjogren's syndrome.

By proportion, this clonotype is medium-sized. V is TRBV27 and J is TRBJ1-3; D uncertain. V was cut by 4 bases and J by 0 bases, with 13 bases left in between. The length of the CDR3 is 16 residues. Germline CDR1 and CDR2: MNHEY and SMNVEV (reference sequence). The CDR3 sequence: CASSSMRTGSGNTIYF. CDR3 in DNA: TGTGCCAGCAGTTCAATGCGGACTGGCTCTGGAAACACCATATATTTT.

This clonotype was seen repeatedly, ten times or more. V and J are TRBV2 and TRBJ1-2, with D tentatively TRBD1 (6 bases). Trimming took 5 bases from V and 0 from J, leaving 13 bases between them. Germline lookup yields CDR1 SNHLY and CDR2 FYNNEI. This CDR3 has 15 amino acids. The CDR3 bases are TGTGCCAGCAGTCTAATGACAGGATCTAACTATGGCTACACCTTC. Its protein is CASSLMTGSNYGYTF. Complete variable domain (other parts from reference TRBV2 and TRBJ1-2): EPEVTQTPSHQVTQMGQEVILRCVPISNHLYFYWYRQILGQKVEFLVSFYNNEISEKSEIFDDQFSVERPDGSNFTLKIRSTKLEDSAMYFCASSLMTGSNYGYTFGSGTRLTVV.

V usage is TRBV7-8 and J usage is TRBJ2-7, with 7 bases identical to TRBD1. Germline loops: CDR1 SGHVS, CDR2 FQNEAQ. J was trimmed by 0 bases and V by 5 bases; bases with no gene match: 7. The CDR3 is 15 residues long. CDR3 in amino acids: CASSVLGTASYEQYV. CDR3 bases: TGTGCCAGCAGCGTACTAGGGACAGCCTCCTACGAGCAGTACGTC.

The CDR3 is CASSLVGSLRTDTQYF. The CDR3, as DNA: TGTGCCAGCAGCTTAGTTGGTAGCCTACGCACAGATACGCAGTATTTT. The rearrangement uses TRBV7-2 and TRBJ2-3; no reliable D call. The ends were cut back, 1 base at V and 1 base at J, with 12 bases in the middle. The CDR3 length is 16 residues. Germline CDR1 is SGHTA and CDR2 is FQGNSA.

In its sample, this clonotype was seen many times. The genes are TRBV9 and TRBJ2-1; TRBD1 aligns across 7 bases. Germline CDR1 is SGDLS and CDR2 is YYNGEE. Trimming at V came to 4 bases and at J to 6 bases, leaving 1 base not matched to a gene. This CDR3 has 12 amino acids. The CDR3 DNA follows: TGTGCCAGCAGCAGGGACAGCAATGAGCAGTTCTTC. Protein product: CASSRDSNEQFF.

A remark on this clonotype: A much bigger clone sits one base away, suggesting this may be a read error. This chain joins TRBV5-1 and TRBJ2-5; 7 nucleotides match TRBD2. The CDR3 runs 15 residues. Germline V gives CDR1 SGHRS, CDR2 YFSETQ. The CDR3 here is CASAPGGRGEETQYF. The CDR3 bases are TGTGCCAGCGCCCCGGGGGGACGAGGAGAAGAGACCCAGTACTTC.

Of note for this clonotype: As the CDR3 is not closed by the conserved phenylalanine or tryptophan, this likely results from a read error. The DNA is omitted, as the CDR3 cannot be located on it reliably, and the CDR3 follows TCRdb's listing. V is TRBV2 and J is TRBJ2-1; TRBD1 is the table's D call and was not checked against the DNA. The CDR3 is 13 amino acids long, termini counted. CDR1 is SNHLY and CDR2 is FYNNEI in the germline V gene. The CDR3 sequence: CASSEGSFINSWG.

Worth noting for this clonotype: The limits of the CDR3 on the DNA are not certain, so only TCRdb's listed CDR3 is given. The V and J genes are TRBV15 and TRBJ2-7; the table's D call, TRBD2, has no DNA check behind it. 15 amino acids form the CDR3, both terminal residues included. Germline V gene sequence: CDR1 LNHNV, CDR2 YYDKDF (reference sequence). CDR3 region: CATSSTSSGTYEQYF.

The chain couples TRBV20-1 to TRBJ2-7, with TRBD1 identical over 7 bases. The CDR3 contains 12 residues. Per germline, CDR1 DFQATT and CDR2 SNEGSKA (reference sequence). Trimming cost V 8 bases and J 3 bases; bases outside gene matches: 7. The CDR3 loop reads CSYGTDHYEQYF. The CDR3 DNA reads TGCAGTTACGGGACAGACCACTACGAGCAGTACTTC.

The V and J genes are TRBV20-1 and TRBJ1-5; a weak D match, TRBD1 (5 bases). CDR3 length: 14 residues. The V gene's germline CDR1 is DFQATT and CDR2 SNEGSKA (reference sequence). V lost 6 bases and J 1 base, leaving 13 bases between the germline ends. The CDR3 here is CSASSQGSNQPQHF. The CDR3 bases are TGCAGTGCCAGCAGTCAGGGAAGCAATCAGCCCCAGCATTTT.

The chain couples TRBV7-6 to TRBJ2-1; D gene uncertain. CDR1 is SGHVS and CDR2 is FNYEAQ in the germline V gene. This CDR3 is 11 amino acids long. V shed 5 bases and J shed 6 bases, with 5 bases lying between them. Here the CDR3 reads CASSPVNEQFF. CDR3 nucleotide sequence: TGTGCCAGCAGCCCCGTCAATGAGCAGTTCTTC. Combining the CDR3 with reference TRBV7-6 and TRBJ2-1 gives the whole variable domain GAGVSQSPRYKVTKRGQDVALRCDPISGHVSLYWYRQALGQGPEFLTYFNYEAQQDKSGLPNDRFSAERPEGSISTLTIQRTEQRDSAMYRCASSPVNEQFFGPGTRLTVL.

The V and J genes are TRBV20-1 and TRBJ2-3, with TRBD1 matching over 7 bases. Germline CDR1 DFQATT, CDR2 SNEGSKA (reference sequence). V dropped 3 bases and J dropped 4; count of bases not matched to a gene: 10. CDR3 size: 15 residues. Written as DNA, the CDR3 is TGCAGTGCTAGCCCGAGGGGGCAAAAGGCAGATACGCAGTATTTT. This translates into CSASPRGQKADTQYF.

Worth noting for this clonotype: The junction shows a germline mismatch at one end, possibly a read error. V is TRBV20-1 and J is TRBJ2-5; D is tentatively TRBD1 or TRBD2 (5 bases each). This CDR3 is 10 amino acids long. CDR1 and CDR2 (germline): DFQATT, SNEGSKA (reference sequence). CDR3: CSARRLLGDF. As DNA, the CDR3 is TGCAGTGCTAGACGGCTCTTGGGGGACTTC.

By proportion, this clonotype is medium-sized. The chain combines TRBV5-6 with TRBJ2-5, with 7 bases lining up with TRBD2. CDR3 size: 14 residues. V gave up 0 bases and J gave up 5 bases; unmatched junction bases: 4. Germline CDR1 SGHDT, CDR2 YYEEEE. This CDR3 is CASSLGPGGETQYF. In DNA form, the CDR3 reads TGTGCCAGCAGCTTGGGCCCCGGGGGGGAGACCCAGTACTTC.